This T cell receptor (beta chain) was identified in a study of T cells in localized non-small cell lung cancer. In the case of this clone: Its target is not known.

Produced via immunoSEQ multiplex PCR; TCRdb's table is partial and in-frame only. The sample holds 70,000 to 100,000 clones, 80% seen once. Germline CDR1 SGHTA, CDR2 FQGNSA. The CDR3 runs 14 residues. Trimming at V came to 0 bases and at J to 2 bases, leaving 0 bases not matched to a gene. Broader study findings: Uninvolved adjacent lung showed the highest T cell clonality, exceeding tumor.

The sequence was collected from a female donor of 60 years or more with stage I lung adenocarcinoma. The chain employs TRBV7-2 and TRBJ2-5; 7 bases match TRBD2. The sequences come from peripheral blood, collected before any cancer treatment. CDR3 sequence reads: CASSLAGGQETQYF. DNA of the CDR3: TGTGCCAGCAGCTTAGCGGGGGGGCAAGAGACCCAGTACTTC.